This TCR beta chain is from a study of regulatory dendritic cells for organ transplantation. Whole-study context: Monocytes received vitamin D3 on days 0 and 4, IL-10 on day 4. Study-wide findings and caveats: Memory CD8+ clonal expansion seemed more limited with regulatory than mature dendritic cells. Naive CD4+ and CD8+ repertoires were highly diverse; memory CD8+ was most oligoclonal.

CFSE-labeled sorted T cells met regulatory or mature dendritic cells for four to five days. CD4+ or CD8+ T cells were sorted as naive CD45RA+ or memory CD45RO+. The CDR3 runs to 14 residues. Germline loops: CDR1 SGHRS, CDR2 YFSETQ. V gave up 4 bases and J gave up 3 bases; unmatched junction bases: 6. Notes on this clone: As yet, its antigen is unknown.

Assay used: immunoSEQ multiplex PCR; TCRdb lists only in-frame clones, some missing. Here the sample spans approximately 9,300 clones, about two thirds being singletons. The TCR comes from a human donor in good health. The chain joins TRBV5-1 to TRBJ2-7, with 8 positions matching TRBD1. The material sequenced was naive CD4+ T cells from blood cultured with dendritic cells. Specified subset: CD45RA+ naive T cells. CDR3 amino acids: CASSGTGGLYEQYF. The CDR3 region has the DNA TGCGCCAGCAGCGGAACAGGGGGACTCTACGAGCAGTACTTC.